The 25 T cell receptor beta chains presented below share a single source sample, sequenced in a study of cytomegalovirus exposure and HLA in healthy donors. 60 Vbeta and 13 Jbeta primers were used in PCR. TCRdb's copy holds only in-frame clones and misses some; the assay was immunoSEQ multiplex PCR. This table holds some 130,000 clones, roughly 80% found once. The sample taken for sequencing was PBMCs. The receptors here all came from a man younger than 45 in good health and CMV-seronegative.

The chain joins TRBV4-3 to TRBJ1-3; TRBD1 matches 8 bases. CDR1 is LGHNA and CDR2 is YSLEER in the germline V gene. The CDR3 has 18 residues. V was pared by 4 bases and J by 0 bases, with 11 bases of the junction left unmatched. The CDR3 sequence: CASSREPQGASSGNTIYF. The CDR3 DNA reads TGCGCCAGCAGCCGGGAACCGCAGGGGGCCAGCTCTGGAAACACCATATATTTT.

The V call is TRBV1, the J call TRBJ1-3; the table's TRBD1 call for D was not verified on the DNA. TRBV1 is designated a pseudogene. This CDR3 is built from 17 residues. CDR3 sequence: CTSTPSQGQGSGNTIYF. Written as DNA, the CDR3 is TGCACCAGCACCCCATCTCAGGGACAGGGCTCTGGAAACACCATATATTTT.

CDR3 bases: TGTGCCAGCAGTTACTCGGCAGGGTCTGGGGCCAACGTCCTGACTTTC. Its translation: CASSYSAGSGANVLTF. V usage is TRBV6-6 and J usage is TRBJ2-6; weak D call: TRBD1 (5 bases). The CDR3 consists of 16 residues. Trimming left V 0 bases short and J 1 base short, with 7 bases between. Per the germline V gene, CDR1 is MNHNY and CDR2 is SVGAGI (reference sequence).

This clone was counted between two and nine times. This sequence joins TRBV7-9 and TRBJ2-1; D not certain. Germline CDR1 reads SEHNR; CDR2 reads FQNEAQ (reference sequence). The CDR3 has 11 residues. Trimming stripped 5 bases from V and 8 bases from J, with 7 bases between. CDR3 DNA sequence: TGTGCCAGCAGCCTAAACTATGAGCAGTTCTTC. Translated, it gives CASSLNYEQFF.

The CDR3 region is CASEQGAPYEQYF. The CDR3 DNA is TGTGCCAGCGAACAGGGGGCTCCCTACGAGCAGTACTTC. The rearrangement joins TRBV28 to TRBJ2-7, with 9 positions matching TRBD1. V shed 8 bases and J 2 bases; nucleotides not matched to a gene: 4. Germline lookup yields CDR1 MDHEN and CDR2 SYDVKM. The CDR3 has 13 residues.

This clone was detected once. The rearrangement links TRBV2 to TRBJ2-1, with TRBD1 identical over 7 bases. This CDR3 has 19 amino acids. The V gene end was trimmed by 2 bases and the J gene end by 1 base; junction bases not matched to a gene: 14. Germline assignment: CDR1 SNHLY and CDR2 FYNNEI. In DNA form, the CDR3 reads TGTGCCAGCAGTGAAAGGTTGATACAGGGGCTCCCTTCCTACAATGAGCAGTTCTTC. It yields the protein CASSERLIQGLPSYNEQFF.

CDR3: CASSKILTGGNTIYF. The CDR3 DNA is TGTGCCAGCAGCAAAATCCTGACGGGGGGAAACACCATATATTTT. The V call is TRBV6-5, the J call TRBJ1-3; D ambiguous. This CDR3 has 15 residues. V gave up 6 bases and J gave up 4 bases, with 16 bases separating them. In germline, CDR1 is MNHEY, CDR2 SVGAGI.

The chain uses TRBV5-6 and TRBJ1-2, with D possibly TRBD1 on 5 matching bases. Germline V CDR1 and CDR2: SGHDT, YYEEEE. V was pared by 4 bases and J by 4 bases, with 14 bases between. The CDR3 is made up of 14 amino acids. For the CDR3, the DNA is TGTGCCAGCAGCCCGGGGGTCGGAGCCTATGGCTACACCTTC. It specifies CASSPGVGAYGYTF.

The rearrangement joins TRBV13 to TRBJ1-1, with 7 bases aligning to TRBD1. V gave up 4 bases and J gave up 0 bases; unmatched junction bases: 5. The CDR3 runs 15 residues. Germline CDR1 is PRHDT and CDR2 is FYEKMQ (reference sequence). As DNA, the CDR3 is TGTGCCAGCAGCTCCTTCAGGGGGTTGAACACTGAAGCTTTCTTT. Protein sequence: CASSSFRGLNTEAFF.

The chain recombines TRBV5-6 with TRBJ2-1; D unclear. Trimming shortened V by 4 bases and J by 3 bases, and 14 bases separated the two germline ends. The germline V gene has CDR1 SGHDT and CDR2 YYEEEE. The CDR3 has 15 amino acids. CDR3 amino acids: CASSRSREYYNEQFF. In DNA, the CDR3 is TGTGCCAGCAGCCGGAGCCGTGAGTACTACAATGAGCAGTTCTTC. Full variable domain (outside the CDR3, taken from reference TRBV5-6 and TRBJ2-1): DAGVTQSPTHLIKTRGQQVTLRCSPKSGHDTVSWYQQALGQGPQFIFQYYEEEERQRGNFPDRFSGHQFPNYSSELNVNALLLGDSALYLCASSRSREYYNEQFFGPGTRLTVL.

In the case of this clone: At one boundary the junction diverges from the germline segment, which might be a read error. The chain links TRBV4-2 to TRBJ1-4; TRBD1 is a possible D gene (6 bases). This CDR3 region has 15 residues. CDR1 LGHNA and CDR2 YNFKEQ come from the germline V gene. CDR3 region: CASSQATGINEELFF. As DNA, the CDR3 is TGTGCCAGCAGCCAAGCCACAGGGATTAATGAAGAACTGTTTTTT.

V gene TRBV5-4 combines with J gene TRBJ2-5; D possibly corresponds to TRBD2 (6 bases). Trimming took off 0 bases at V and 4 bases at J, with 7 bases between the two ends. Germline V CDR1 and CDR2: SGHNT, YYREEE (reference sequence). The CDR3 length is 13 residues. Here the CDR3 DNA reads TGTGCCAGCAGCTTGGGAGCGGGAGAGACCCAGTACTTC. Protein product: CASSLGAGETQYF.

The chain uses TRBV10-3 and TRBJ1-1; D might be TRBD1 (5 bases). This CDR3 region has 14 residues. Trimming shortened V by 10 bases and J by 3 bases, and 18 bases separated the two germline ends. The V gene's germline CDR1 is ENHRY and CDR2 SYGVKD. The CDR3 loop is CATSSGGGDTEAFF. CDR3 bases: TGTGCCACCTCCTCCGGCGGGGGGGACACTGAAGCTTTCTTT.

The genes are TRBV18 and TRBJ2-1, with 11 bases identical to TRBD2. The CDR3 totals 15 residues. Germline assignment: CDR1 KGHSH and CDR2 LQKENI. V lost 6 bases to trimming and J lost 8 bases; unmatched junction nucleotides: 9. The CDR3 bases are TGTGCCAGCTCGCCCTCTAGCGGGAGGCGGGATGAGCAGTTCTTC. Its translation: CASSPSSGRRDEQFF.

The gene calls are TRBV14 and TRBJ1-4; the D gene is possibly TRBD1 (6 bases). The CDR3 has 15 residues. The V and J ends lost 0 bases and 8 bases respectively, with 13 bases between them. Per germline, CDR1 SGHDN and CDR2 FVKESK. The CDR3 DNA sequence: TGTGCCAGCAGCCAAGATGTGCAGGGGAGAGAAAAACTGTTTTTT. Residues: CASSQDVQGREKLFF.

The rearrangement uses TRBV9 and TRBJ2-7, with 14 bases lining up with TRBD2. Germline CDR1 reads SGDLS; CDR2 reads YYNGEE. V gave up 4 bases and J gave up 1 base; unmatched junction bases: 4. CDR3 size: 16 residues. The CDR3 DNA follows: TGTGCCAGCAGCCTTGGGACTAGCGGGAGATCCTACGAGCAGTACTTC. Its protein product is CASSLGTSGRSYEQYF.

The CDR3, as DNA: TGTGCCTGGAGTGTTGTCTCCACTCGGGATACGCAGTATTTT. The encoded protein is CAWSVVSTRDTQYF. The V gene is TRBV30, the J gene TRBJ2-3; D gene ambiguous. V lost 0 bases and J lost 6, with 13 bases in between. Germline values: CDR1 GTSNPN, CDR2 SVGIG (reference sequence). The CDR3 totals 14 residues.

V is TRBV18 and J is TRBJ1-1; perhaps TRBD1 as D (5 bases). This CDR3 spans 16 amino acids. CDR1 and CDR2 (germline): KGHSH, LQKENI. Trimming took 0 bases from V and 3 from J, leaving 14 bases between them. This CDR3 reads CASSPPAGRPDTEAFF. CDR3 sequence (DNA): TGTGCCAGCTCACCACCGGCAGGGAGGCCCGACACTGAAGCTTTCTTT.

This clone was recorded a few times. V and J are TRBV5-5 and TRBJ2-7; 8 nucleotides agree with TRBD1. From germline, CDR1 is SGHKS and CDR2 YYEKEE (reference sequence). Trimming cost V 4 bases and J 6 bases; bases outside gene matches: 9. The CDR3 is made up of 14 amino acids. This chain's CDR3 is CASSAGQAVSEQYF. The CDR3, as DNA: TGTGCCAGCAGCGCGGGACAGGCAGTTTCCGAGCAGTACTTC.

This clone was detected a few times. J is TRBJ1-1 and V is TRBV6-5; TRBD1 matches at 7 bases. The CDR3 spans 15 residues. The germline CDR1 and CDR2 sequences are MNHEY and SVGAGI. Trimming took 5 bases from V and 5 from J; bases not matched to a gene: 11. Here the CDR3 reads CASSGLGDSLTEAFF. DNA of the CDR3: TGTGCCAGCAGTGGCCTGGGGGACAGCTTAACTGAAGCTTTCTTT.

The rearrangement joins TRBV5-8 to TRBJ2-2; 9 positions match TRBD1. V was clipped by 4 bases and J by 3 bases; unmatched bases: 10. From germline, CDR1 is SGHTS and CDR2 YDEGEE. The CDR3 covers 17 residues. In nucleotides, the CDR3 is TGTGCCAGCAGCCCCTTACCCGGGACAGGGTACACCGGGGAGCTGTTTTTT. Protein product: CASSPLPGTGYTGELFF.

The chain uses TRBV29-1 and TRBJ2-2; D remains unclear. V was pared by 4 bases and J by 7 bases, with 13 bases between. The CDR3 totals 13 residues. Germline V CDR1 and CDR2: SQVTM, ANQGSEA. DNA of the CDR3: TGCAGCGTTGGGCTAGTTTTGAACGGGGAGCTGTTTTTT. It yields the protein CSVGLVLNGELFF.

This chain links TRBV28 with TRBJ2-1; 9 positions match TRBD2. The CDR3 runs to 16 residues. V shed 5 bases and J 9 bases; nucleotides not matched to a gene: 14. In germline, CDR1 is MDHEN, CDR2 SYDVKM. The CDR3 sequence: CASSPPGPRREGEQFF. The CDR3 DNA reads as TGTGCCAGCAGTCCACCCGGGCCGAGGCGGGAGGGTGAGCAGTTCTTC.

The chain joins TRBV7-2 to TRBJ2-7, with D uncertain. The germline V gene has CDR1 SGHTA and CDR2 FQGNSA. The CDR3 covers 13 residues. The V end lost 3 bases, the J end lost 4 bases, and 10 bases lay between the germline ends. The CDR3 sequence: CASSFQGGYEQYF. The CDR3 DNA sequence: TGTGCCAGCAGCTTTCAAGGCGGTTACGAGCAGTACTTC.

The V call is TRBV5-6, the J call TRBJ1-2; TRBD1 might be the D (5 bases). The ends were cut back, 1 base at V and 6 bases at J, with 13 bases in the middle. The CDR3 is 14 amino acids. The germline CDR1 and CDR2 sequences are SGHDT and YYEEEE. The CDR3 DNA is TGTGCCAGCAGCTTGCTGGGGGGAAAAGATGGCTACACCTTC. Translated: CASSLLGGKDGYTF.